The clone carrying this TCR beta chain was observed a handful of times. Antigen unknown. This record belongs to a study of post-analysis software for immune sequencing data. Study context: Secondary progressive, relapsing-remitting and progressive-relapsing multiple sclerosis were among the included disease courses. General study findings and limits: Higher frequency in patients than in controls was seen for a handful of TRBV segments, with TRBV5-6, TRBV5-1 and TRBV20-1 among them. F measure grouped same-batch samples tightly together. Versus controls, multiple sclerosis patients showed significantly lower diversity (normalized Chao1).

Unique molecular identifiers tagged the TCR beta cDNA libraries. Starting from about 0.98 to 11 million T cells, the study yielded 450,000 to 500,000 cDNA molecules. MiXCR was run by TCRdb on the PCR reads, yielding one entry per CDR3 protein. This table holds 650,000 to 900,000 distinct CDR3 sequences, about 43% found once. Unmatched junction bases numbered 6, after V lost 0 bases and J lost 6 bases. Germline V gene lookup returns CDR1 SGHRS and CDR2 YFSETQ. CDR3 size: 15 residues. This sequence was found in a girl between 5 and 17 years old with multiple sclerosis. Sequencing was performed on blood. The genes are TRBV5-1 and TRBJ2-3; 8 nucleotides agree with TRBD1. The CDR3 DNA reads TGCGCCAGCAGCTTGGCCCTAAACAGGGGGGATACGCAGTATTTT. This encodes CASSLALNRGDTQYF.